The present T cell receptor (beta chain) was sequenced within a study of T cell changes during pregnancy in multiple sclerosis. Losses at the gene ends were 6 bases for V and 0 bases for J; bases not matched to a gene: 2. The CDR3 has 14 amino acids. Germline V gives CDR1 SQVTM, CDR2 ANQGSEA. Clones were read by immunoSEQ multiplex PCR, and TCRdb kept only the in-frame ones, dropping some. Here the sample spans over 90,000 clones, approximately 90% being singletons. This chain links TRBV29-1 with TRBJ2-3; TRBD2 agrees at 11 bases. This clonotype was sampled from a female donor with multiple sclerosis, enrolled in a pregnancy study. Specimen: peripheral blood, collected before pregnancy. This CDR3 reads CSVGLAVSTDTQYF. Here the CDR3 DNA reads TGCAGCGTGGGACTAGCGGTTAGCACAGATACGCAGTATTTT.